Described below is a single TCR beta chain sequence and its context. What it recognizes is unknown. This entry comes from a study of shared clonotypes between healthy human individuals. Study-level points and caveats: The sharing of 5% to 6.5% of naive CD4 clonotypes was seen across a handful of donors. Richness estimates generally favored naive over memory subsets.

Original handling: Junction-only immunoSEQ data arrived without quality scores, meaning filtering differed. Only in-frame clones appear in the TCRdb table, and some are missing; sequencing was by immunoSEQ multiplex PCR. D and trimming were read from the DNA, whereas the V and J calls and clone size are those reported in that table. The data contain 2.3 million or so clones, more than 85% of them singletons. Subsets obtained from CD4+ cells comprised CD45RA+ naive and CD45RA-negative memory cells. Sequenced: naive CD4+ T cells from PBMCs. Subset: CD45RA+ positively selected. This clonotype was sampled from a man aged 18 to 30 in good health. Some clones in this sample may be carry-over from other donors' samples.

The CDR3 reads CAISGTSGSTDTQYF. The DNA for the CDR3 is TGTGCCATCAGCGGGACTAGCGGGAGCACAGATACGCAGTATTTT. This rearrangement joins TRBV10-3 to TRBJ2-3, with 12 bases fitting TRBD2. The CDR3 consists of 15 residues. The germline V gene encodes CDR1 ENHRY and CDR2 SYGVKD. With 6 bases clipped from V and 0 bases from J, the junction kept 1 base outside the gene matches.